This T cell receptor (beta chain) was obtained from a study of cytotoxic CD8 clonotypes in ibrutinib-treated CLL. Study-wide context: Responses: approximately 24 partial, 2 complete; after median roughly 5.5 years, around 14 stayed remitted, around twelve progressed.

TCRdb keeps only in-frame clones here, not all; method: immunoSEQ multiplex PCR. There are some 200,000 clones in the sample; approximately 75% occur only once, and over 9.5% lies in the top ten. Of note for this clone: What it binds is unknown.

The CDR3 consists of 12 residues. Germline-derived CDR1 and CDR2 are ENHRY and SYGVKD. The V and J ends lost 6 bases and 6 bases respectively, with 9 bases between them. Findings and caveats of the study: Clonality increased at ibrutinib response, then returned toward baseline at progression. Lymph node repertoires were not studied, and sampling times were unmatched.

This TCR derives from a human donor with chronic lymphocytic leukemia. The chain employs TRBV10-3 and TRBJ2-4, with D possibly called TRBD1 or TRBD2 (5 bases each). The sample here was PBMCs, taken after 12 months of ibrutinib treatment. CDR3 protein: CAISRDGNIQYF. In DNA, the CDR3 is TGTGCCATCAGCCGGGACGGAAACATTCAGTACTTC.